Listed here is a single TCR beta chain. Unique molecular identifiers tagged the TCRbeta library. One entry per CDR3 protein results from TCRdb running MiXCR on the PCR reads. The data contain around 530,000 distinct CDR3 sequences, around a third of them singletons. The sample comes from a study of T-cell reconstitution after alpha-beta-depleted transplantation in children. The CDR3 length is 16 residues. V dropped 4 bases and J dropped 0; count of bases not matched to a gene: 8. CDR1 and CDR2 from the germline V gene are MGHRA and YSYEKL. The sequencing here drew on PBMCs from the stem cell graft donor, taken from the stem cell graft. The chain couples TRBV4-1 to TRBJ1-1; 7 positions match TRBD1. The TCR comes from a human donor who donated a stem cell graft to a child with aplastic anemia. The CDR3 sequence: CASSRDRPSMNTEAFF. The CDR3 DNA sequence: TGCGCCAGCAGCCGGGACAGACCTTCCATGAACACTGAAGCTTTCTTT.